This T cell receptor (beta chain) emerged from a study of blood T cell repertoires in COVID-19. The overall study: COVID-19 samples, acute and convalescent, were from the United States, Italy and Spain. In each case, the material was cDNA or gDNA derived from T cells, B-cell-depleted T cells, or PBMCs.

In the authors' workflow: How many nucleated cells were present was estimated from reference gene primer amplification. The table came from immunoSEQ multiplex PCR; TCRdb's copy has only in-frame clones and leaves some out. V and J calls and clone size are as listed in that table; D and trimming were resolved from the DNA. The sample lists some 380,000 clones, roughly 80% occurring once. Germline CDR1 reads MNHEY; CDR2 reads SMNVEV (reference sequence). The CDR3 totals 16 residues. The V and J ends lost 6 bases and 3 bases, in that order; junction bases with no gene match: 8. This clone was picked up a small number of times.

Material: peripheral blood. V usage is TRBV27 and J usage is TRBJ2-1, with 10 nucleotides matching TRBD1. The sequence was collected from a human donor with acute or convalescent COVID-19. The donor label of this sample is uncertain. CDR3 in DNA: TGTGCCAGCAGAAATAGACGGGACAGGGGCTACAATGAGCAGTTCTTC. Translating it yields CASRNRRDRGYNEQFF.